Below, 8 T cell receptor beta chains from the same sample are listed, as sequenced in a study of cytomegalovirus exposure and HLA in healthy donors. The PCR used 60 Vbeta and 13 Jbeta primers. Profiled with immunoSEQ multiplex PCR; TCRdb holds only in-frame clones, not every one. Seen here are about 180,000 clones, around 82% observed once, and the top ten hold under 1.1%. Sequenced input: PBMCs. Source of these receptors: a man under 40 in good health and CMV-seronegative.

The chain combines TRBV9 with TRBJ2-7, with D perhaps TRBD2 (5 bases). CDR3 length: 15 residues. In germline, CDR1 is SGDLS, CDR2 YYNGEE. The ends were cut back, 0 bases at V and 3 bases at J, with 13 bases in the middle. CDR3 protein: CASSVAETTGYEQYF. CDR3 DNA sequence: TGTGCCAGCAGCGTAGCCGAGACTACGGGCTACGAGCAGTACTTC.

The CDR3 DNA sequence: TGTGCCAGCAGTTACGCACAGGGTTACGAGCAGTACTTC. Translation: CASSYAQGYEQYF. The V gene is TRBV6-5, the J gene TRBJ2-7, with D maybe TRBD1 (6 bases). The CDR3 runs to 13 residues. Germline-derived CDR1 and CDR2 are MNHEY and SVGAGI. V was pared by 2 bases and J by 4 bases, with 9 bases between.

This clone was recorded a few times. CDR3 region: CASSLSRVNYGYTF. The CDR3 DNA follows: TGTGCCAGCAGCCTATCCAGGGTCAACTATGGCTACACCTTC. The chain employs TRBV28 and TRBJ1-2, with D possibly matching TRBD1 (5 bases). This CDR3 spans 14 amino acids. Germline V gives CDR1 MDHEN, CDR2 SYDVKM. V was clipped by 6 bases and J by 2 bases, with 13 bases between them.

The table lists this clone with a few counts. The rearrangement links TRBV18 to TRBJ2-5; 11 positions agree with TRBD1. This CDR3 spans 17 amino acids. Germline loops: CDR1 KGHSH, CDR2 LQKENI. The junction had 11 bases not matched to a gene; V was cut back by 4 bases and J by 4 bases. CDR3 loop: CASSHLDRGRSRETQYF. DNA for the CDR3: TGTGCCAGCTCACATCTGGACAGGGGGCGTTCAAGAGAGACCCAGTACTTC.

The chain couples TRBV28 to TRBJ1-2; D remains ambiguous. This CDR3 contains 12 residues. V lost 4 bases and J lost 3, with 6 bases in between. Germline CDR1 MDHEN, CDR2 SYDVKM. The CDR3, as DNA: TGTGCCAGCAGTTCCGGGGACTATGGCTACACCTTC. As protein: CASSSGDYGYTF.

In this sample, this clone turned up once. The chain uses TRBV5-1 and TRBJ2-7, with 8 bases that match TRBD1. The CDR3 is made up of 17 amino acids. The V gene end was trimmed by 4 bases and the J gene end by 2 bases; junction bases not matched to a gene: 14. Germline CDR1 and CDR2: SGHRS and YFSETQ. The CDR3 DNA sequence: TGCGCCAGCAGCCCAAGACCCTCAGAGACAGGGGCCTACGAGCAGTACTTC. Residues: CASSPRPSETGAYEQYF.

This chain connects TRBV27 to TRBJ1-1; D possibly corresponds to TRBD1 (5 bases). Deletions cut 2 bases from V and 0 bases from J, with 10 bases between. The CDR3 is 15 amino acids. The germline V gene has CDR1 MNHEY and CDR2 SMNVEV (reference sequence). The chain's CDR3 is CASSLRGTLNTEAFF. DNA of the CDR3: TGTGCCAGCAGTTTAAGGGGTACCTTGAACACTGAAGCTTTCTTT.

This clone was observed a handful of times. The CDR3 sequence: CASTEWSSRTGEQFF. The DNA of the CDR3 is TGTGCCAGCACCGAATGGTCCAGCCGAACGGGTGAGCAGTTCTTC. This rearrangement joins TRBV7-9 to TRBJ2-1; the D is unclear. CDR1 SEHNR and CDR2 FQNEAQ come from the germline V gene (reference sequence). The CDR3 totals 15 residues. V gave up 7 bases and J gave up 9 bases, with 22 bases separating them.